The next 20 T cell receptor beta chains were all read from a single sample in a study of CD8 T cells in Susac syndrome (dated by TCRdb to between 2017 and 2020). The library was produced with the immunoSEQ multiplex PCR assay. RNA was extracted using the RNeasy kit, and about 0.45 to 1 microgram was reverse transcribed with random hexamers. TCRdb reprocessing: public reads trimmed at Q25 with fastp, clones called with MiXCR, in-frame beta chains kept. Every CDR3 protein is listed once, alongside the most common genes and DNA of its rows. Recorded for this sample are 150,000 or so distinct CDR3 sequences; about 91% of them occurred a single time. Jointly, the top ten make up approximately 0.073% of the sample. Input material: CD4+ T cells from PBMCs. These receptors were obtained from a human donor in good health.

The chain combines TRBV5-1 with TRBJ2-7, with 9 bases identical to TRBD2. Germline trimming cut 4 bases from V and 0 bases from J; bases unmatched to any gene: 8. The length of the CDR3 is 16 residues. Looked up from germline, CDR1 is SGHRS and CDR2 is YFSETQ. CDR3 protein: CASSPGRLADSYEQYF. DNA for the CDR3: TGCGCCAGCAGCCCGGGCAGACTAGCGGACTCCTACGAGCAGTACTTC.

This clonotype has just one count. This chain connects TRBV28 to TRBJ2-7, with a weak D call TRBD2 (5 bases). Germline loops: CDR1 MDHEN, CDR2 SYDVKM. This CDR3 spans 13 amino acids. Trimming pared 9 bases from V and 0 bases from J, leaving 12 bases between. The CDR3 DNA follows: TGTGCCAGTTTGGACGGGAACTCCTACGAGCAGTACTTC. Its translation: CASLDGNSYEQYF.

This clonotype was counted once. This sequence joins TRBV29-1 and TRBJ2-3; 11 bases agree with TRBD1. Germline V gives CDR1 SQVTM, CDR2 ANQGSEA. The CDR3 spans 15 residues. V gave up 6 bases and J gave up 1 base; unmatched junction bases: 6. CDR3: CSVRVGQGGTDTQYF. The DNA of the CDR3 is TGCAGCGTCCGGGTGGGACAGGGGGGCACAGATACGCAGTATTTT.

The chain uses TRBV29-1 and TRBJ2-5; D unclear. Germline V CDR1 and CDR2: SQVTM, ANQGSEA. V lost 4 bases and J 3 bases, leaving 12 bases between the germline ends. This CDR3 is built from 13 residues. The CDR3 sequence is CSVVAADKETQYF. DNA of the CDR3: TGCAGCGTTGTCGCGGCGGATAAAGAGACCCAGTACTTC.

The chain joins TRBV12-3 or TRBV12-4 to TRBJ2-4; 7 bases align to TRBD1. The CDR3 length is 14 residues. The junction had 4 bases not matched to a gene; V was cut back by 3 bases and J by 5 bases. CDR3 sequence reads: CASSFGQAQNIQYF. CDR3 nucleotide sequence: TGTGCCAGCAGTTTTGGACAGGCCCAAAACATTCAGTACTTC.

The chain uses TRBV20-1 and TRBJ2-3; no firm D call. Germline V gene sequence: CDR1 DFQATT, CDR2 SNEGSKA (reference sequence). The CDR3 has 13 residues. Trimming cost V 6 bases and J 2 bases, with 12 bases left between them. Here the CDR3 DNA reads TGCAGTGCGGATAGCTCCCTCACAGATACGCAGTATTTT. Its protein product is CSADSSLTDTQYF.

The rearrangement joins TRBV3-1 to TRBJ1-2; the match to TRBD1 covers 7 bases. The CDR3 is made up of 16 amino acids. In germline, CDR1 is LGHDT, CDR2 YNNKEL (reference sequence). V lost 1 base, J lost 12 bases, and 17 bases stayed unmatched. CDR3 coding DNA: TGTGCCAGCAGCCAAGGGGACAGCCGGATCGCTATGAGAAACACCTTC. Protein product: CASSQGDSRIAMRNTF.

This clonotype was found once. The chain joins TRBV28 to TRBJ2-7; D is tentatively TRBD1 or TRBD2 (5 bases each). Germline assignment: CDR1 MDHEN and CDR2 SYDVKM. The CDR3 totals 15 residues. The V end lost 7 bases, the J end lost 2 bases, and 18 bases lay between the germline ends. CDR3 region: CASTTSGTDTYEQYF. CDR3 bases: TGTGCCAGCACCACCTCAGGGACCGATACCTACGAGCAGTACTTC.

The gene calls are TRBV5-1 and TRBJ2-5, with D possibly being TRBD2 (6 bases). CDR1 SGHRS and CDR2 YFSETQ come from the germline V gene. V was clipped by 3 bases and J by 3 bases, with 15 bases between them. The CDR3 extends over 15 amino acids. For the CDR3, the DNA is TGCGCCAGCAGCTCACTAGCAATAGAGGAAGAGACCCAGTACTTC. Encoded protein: CASSSLAIEEETQYF.

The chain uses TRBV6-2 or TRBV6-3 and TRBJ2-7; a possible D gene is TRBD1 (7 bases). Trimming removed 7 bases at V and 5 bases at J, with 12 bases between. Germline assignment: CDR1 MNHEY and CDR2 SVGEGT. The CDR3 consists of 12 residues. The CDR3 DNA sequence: TGTGCCAGCACCCAGGGGGGCCACGAGCAGTACTTC. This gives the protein CASTQGGHEQYF.

CDR3 region: CASSTRRRSFSGSQETQYF. The CDR3, as DNA: TGTGCCAGCAGTACCCGGCGGAGGAGTTTTAGCGGCTCTCAAGAGACCCAGTACTTC. V and J are TRBV6-1 and TRBJ2-5; tentative D call: TRBD2 (6 bases). CDR1 is MNHNS, CDR2 SASEGT, per germline. CDR3 length: 19 residues. V shed 5 bases and J shed 2 bases, with 27 bases lying between them.

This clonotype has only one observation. The CDR3 region has the DNA TGTGCCAGCAGCTCGAGGAGGGGGCCGAGAACTGAAGCTTTCTTT. This codes for CASSSRRGPRTEAFF. The V call is TRBV7-9, the J call TRBJ1-1, with TRBD1 matching 7 bases. V dropped 4 bases and J dropped 5; count of bases not matched to a gene: 10. The CDR3 is made up of 15 amino acids. The germline V gene has CDR1 SEHNR and CDR2 FQNEAQ (reference sequence).

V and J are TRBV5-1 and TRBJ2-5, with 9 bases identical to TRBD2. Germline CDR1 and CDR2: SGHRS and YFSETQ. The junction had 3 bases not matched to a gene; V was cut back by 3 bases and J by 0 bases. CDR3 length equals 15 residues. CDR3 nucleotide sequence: TGCGCCAGCAGCTCTAGCGGGGTGTACCAAGAGACCCAGTACTTC. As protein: CASSSSGVYQETQYF.

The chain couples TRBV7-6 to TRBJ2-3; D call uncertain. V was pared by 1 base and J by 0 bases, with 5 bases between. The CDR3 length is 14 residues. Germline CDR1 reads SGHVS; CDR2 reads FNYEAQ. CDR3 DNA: TGTGCCAGCAGCTTAGGTTGGAGCACAGATACGCAGTATTTT. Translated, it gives CASSLGWSTDTQYF.

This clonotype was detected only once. The CDR3 DNA is TGCAGCGGGAGGGACAGGGAGACTGAAGCTTTCTTT. Its translation is CSGRDRETEAFF. This sequence joins TRBV29-1 and TRBJ1-1; 9 bases match TRBD1. This CDR3 has 12 amino acids. The germline gives CDR1 SQVTM, CDR2 ANQGSEA. Trimming cost V 7 bases and J 5 bases; bases outside gene matches: 5.

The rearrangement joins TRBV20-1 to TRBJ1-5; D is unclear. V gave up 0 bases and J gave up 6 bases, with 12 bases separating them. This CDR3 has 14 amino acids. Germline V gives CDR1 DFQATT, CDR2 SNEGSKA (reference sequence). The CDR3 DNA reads TGCAGTGCTAGAGATGCTGCTCAGGTTCAGCCCCAGCATTTT. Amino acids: CSARDAAQVQPQHF.

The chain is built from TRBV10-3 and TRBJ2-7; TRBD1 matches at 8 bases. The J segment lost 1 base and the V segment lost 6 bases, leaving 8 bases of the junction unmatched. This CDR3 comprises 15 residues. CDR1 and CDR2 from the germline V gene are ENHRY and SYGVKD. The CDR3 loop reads CAIREDRGGSYEQYF. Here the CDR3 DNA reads TGTGCCATCAGGGAAGACAGGGGTGGGTCCTACGAGCAGTACTTC.

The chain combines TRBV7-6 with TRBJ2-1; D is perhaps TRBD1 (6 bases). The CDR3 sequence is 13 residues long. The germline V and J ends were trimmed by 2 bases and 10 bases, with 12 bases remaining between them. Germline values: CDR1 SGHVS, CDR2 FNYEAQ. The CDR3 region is CASSLTGTGEQFF. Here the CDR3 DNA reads TGTGCCAGCAGCTTAACAGGGACGGGGGAGCAGTTCTTC. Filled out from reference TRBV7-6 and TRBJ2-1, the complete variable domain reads GAGVSQSPRYKVTKRGQDVALRCDPISGHVSLYWYRQALGQGPEFLTYFNYEAQQDKSGLPNDRFSAERPEGSISTLTIQRTEQRDSAMYRCASSLTGTGEQFFGPGTRLTVL.

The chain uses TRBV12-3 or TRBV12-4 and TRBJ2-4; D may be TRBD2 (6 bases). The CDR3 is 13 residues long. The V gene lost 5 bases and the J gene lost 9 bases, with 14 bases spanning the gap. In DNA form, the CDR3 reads TGTGCCAGCAGTCCCACCCTGGGGGGCATTCAGTACTTC. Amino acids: CASSPTLGGIQYF.

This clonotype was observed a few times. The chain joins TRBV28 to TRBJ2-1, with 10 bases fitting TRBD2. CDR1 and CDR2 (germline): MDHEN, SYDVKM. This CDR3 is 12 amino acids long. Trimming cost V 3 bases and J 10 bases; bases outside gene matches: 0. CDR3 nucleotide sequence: TGTGCCAGCAGTTTGGGACTAGCGGAGCAGTTCTTC. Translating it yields CASSLGLAEQFF.